What follows are 32 T cell receptor beta chains derived from one specimen sequenced in a study of naive and memory T cell subsets. Both TRBC1 and TRBC2 were covered by a beta constant-region primer of two equimolar oligonucleotides. Nested alpha and beta constant-region primers with the SP2 primer drove four PCR rounds on ligated cDNA. TCRdb fed the UMI-ligation and nested PCR reads into MiXCR, producing one record per CDR3 protein. The table lists 100,000 to 150,000 distinct CDR3 sequences, 35% to 45% of them singletons, with roughly 0.9% in the top ten. Specimen: central memory CD4+ T cells from blood. All receptors come from a human donor in good health.

The rearrangement joins TRBV15 to TRBJ2-2; D might be TRBD1 (5 bases). Germline V gives CDR1 LNHNV, CDR2 YYDKDF (reference sequence). The ends were cut back, 7 bases at V and 4 bases at J, with 16 bases in the middle. CDR3 length: 15 amino acids. Here the CDR3 reads CATTLRRGSTGELFF. CDR3 sequence (DNA): TGTGCCACCACCCTAAGAAGGGGTTCCACCGGGGAGCTGTTTTTT. Full variable domain (rest looked up from reference TRBV15 and TRBJ2-2): DAMVIQNPRYQVTQFGKPVTLSCSQTLNHNVMYWYQQKSSQAPKLLFHYYDKDFNNEADTPDNFQSRRPNTSFCFLDIRSPGLGDTAMYLCATTLRRGSTGELFFGEGSRLTVL.

The chain joins TRBV20-1 to TRBJ2-3; no clear D. Trimming left V 5 bases short and J 9 bases short, with 18 bases between. From germline, CDR1 is DFQATT and CDR2 SNEGSKA (reference sequence). The CDR3 is 13 residues long. The DNA of the CDR3 is TGCAGTGCTTGGGCTAGTGACCACGGGACGCAGTATTTT. Amino acid sequence: CSAWASDHGTQYF.

This chain uses TRBV28 with TRBJ2-7; TRBD2 matches 13 bases. Germline V gene sequence: CDR1 MDHEN, CDR2 SYDVKM. V lost 3 bases and J lost 11; bases outside the gene matches: 1. The CDR3 is 12 residues long. The CDR3, as DNA: TGTGCCAGCAGTTTCGGGACTAGCGGGGAGTACTTC. Translation gives CASSFGTSGEYF.

This clonotype appeared a few times. The V and J genes are TRBV28 and TRBJ2-7, with D tentatively TRBD2 (6 bases). V shed 11 bases and J shed 3 bases, with 11 bases lying between them. Germline V gene sequence: CDR1 MDHEN, CDR2 SYDVKM. This CDR3 spans 11 amino acids. Written as DNA, the CDR3 is TGTGCCGCGGAGGGCTACTACGAGCAGTACTTC. It translates to CAAEGYYEQYF.

There are many counts of this clonotype. The V and J genes are TRBV20-1 and TRBJ2-1; 8 bases are a match to TRBD2. Germline V gene data show CDR1 as DFQATT and CDR2 as SNEGSKA (reference sequence). Trimming took 3 bases from V and 4 from J; bases not matched to a gene: 8. This CDR3 comprises 15 residues. The CDR3 here is CSASTTSEGYNEQFF. CDR3 bases: TGCAGTGCTAGCACGACTAGCGAAGGATACAATGAGCAGTTCTTC.

The CDR3 coding sequence is TGTGCCAGCAGTGCCTCCTTGGAGACCCAGTACTTC. This sequence encodes CASSASLETQYF. V and J are TRBV27 and TRBJ2-5, with D unresolved. This CDR3 region has 12 residues. V was trimmed by 5 bases and J by 5 bases, leaving 9 bases between them. Looked up from germline, CDR1 is MNHEY and CDR2 is SMNVEV (reference sequence).

This clonotype turned up a few times. This chain joins TRBV6-5 and TRBJ1-3; D is possibly TRBD1 (6 bases). This CDR3 is 15 amino acids long. The germline CDR1 and CDR2 sequences are MNHEY and SVGAGI. The V end lost 5 bases, the J end lost 5 bases, and 16 bases lay between the germline ends. As DNA, the CDR3 is TGTGCCAGCAGTCCGGGACACGCGAAACGAAACACCATATATTTT. Translating gives CASSPGHAKRNTIYF.

The chain recombines TRBV30 with TRBJ1-1; possible D gene TRBD1, 5 bases. Deletions cut 1 base from V and 10 bases from J, with 13 bases between. Germline CDR1 is GTSNPN and CDR2 is SVGIG (reference sequence). This CDR3 has 12 residues. The CDR3: CAWSAHPGPAFF. The CDR3 region has the DNA TGTGCCTGGAGTGCCCACCCAGGGCCAGCTTTCTTT.

This clonotype was seen only a few times. This chain links TRBV28 with TRBJ1-5; 9 bases fit TRBD1. The CDR3 covers 13 residues. Germline lookup yields CDR1 MDHEN and CDR2 SYDVKM. Trimming removed 7 bases from V and 6 bases from J; junction bases left unmatched: 4. The CDR3 region is CASTRQGVQPQHF. CDR3 nucleotides: TGTGCCAGCACCAGACAGGGGGTTCAGCCCCAGCATTTT.

The chain couples TRBV7-6 to TRBJ2-7; TRBD2 matches 7 bases. Germline lookup yields CDR1 SGHVS and CDR2 FNYEAQ. V lost 5 bases and J lost 2; bases outside the gene matches: 6. This CDR3 is built from 14 residues. The CDR3 coding sequence is TGTGCCAGCAGCCCTAGCGGAGGGACCTACGAGCAGTACTTC. This codes for CASSPSGGTYEQYF. Using reference TRBV7-6 and TRBJ2-7 for the parts outside the CDR3, the full variable domain is GAGVSQSPRYKVTKRGQDVALRCDPISGHVSLYWYRQALGQGPEFLTYFNYEAQQDKSGLPNDRFSAERPEGSISTLTIQRTEQRDSAMYRCASSPSGGTYEQYFGPGTRLTVT.

The chain combines TRBV20-1 with TRBJ2-5; perhaps D is TRBD1 or TRBD2 (6 bases each). The CDR3 is 13 amino acids. Germline V gene lookup returns CDR1 DFQATT and CDR2 SNEGSKA (reference sequence). The V and J ends lost 5 bases and 5 bases respectively, with 15 bases between them. The CDR3 spells CSAQRGAGETQYF. The CDR3 coding sequence is TGCAGTGCTCAAAGGGGGGCCGGGGAGACCCAGTACTTC.

The chain employs TRBV29-1 and TRBJ1-1; 8 bases agree with TRBD1. The germline CDR1 and CDR2 sequences are SQVTM and ANQGSEA. The V and J ends lost 3 bases and 11 bases, in that order; junction bases with no gene match: 8. This CDR3 has 12 amino acids. CDR3: CSVEWSGGRAFF. CDR3 coding DNA: TGCAGCGTTGAGTGGTCAGGGGGCAGGGCTTTCTTT.

The V and J genes are TRBV30 and TRBJ2-1; perhaps TRBD1 as D (6 bases). The germline V gene encodes CDR1 GTSNPN and CDR2 SVGIG (reference sequence). CDR3 length: 13 residues. V shed 0 bases and J shed 9 bases, with 12 bases lying between them. CDR3 DNA sequence: TGTGCCTGGAGTGTCATGACAGGCGGTGAGCAGTTCTTC. Its protein is CAWSVMTGGEQFF. Variable domain in full (rest from reference TRBV30 and TRBJ2-1): SQTIHQWPATLVQPVGSPLSLECTVEGTSNPNLYWYRQAAGRGLQLLFYSVGIGQISSEVPQNLSASRPQDRQFILSSKKLLLSDSGFYLCAWSVMTGGEQFFGPGTRLTVL.

V and J are TRBV24-1 and TRBJ2-5; 8 nucleotides line up with TRBD1. The CDR3 consists of 15 residues. The trim removed 2 bases at V and 2 bases at J, leaving 3 bases unmatched. Per germline, CDR1 KGHDR and CDR2 SFDVKD. This chain's CDR3 is CATSDSGQGQETQYF. The CDR3 coding sequence is TGTGCCACCAGTGATTCTGGACAGGGACAAGAGACCCAGTACTTC.

The rearrangement uses TRBV12-3 or TRBV12-4 and TRBJ2-5; maybe TRBD2 (7 bases). The CDR3 extends over 15 amino acids. Trimming removed 3 bases from V and 4 bases from J, with 15 bases in between. CDR3 bases: TGTGCCAGCAGTTTTTGGGGGGGCGAAGGAGAGACCCAGTACTTC. It codes for CASSFWGGEGETQYF.

This sequence joins TRBV12-5 and TRBJ2-5, with a weak D call TRBD2 (6 bases). Trimming left V 4 bases short and J 7 bases short, with 16 bases between. Germline CDR1 reads LGHNT; CDR2 reads FRNRAP. CDR3 length equals 14 residues. The CDR3 loop reads CASGYTGGSGTQYF. The CDR3 DNA sequence: TGTGCTAGTGGTTATACTGGGGGGTCGGGGACCCAGTACTTC.

The CDR3 protein is CASIGGSGETQYF. The CDR3 nucleotides are TGTGCCAGCATCGGCGGGAGCGGAGAGACCCAGTACTTC. The chain has TRBV6-5 and TRBJ2-5, with 7 bases aligning to TRBD2. J gave up 4 bases and V 7 bases, and 6 bases lay outside the gene matches. The CDR3 extends over 13 amino acids. Germline CDR1 and CDR2: MNHEY and SVGAGI.

This sequence joins TRBV12-3 or TRBV12-4 and TRBJ2-1; 10 bases fit TRBD1. The CDR3 length is 15 residues. V gave up 6 bases and J gave up 6 bases; unmatched junction bases: 8. In DNA, the CDR3 is TGTGCCAGCAGCGCCGGGACAGGGGTCCTCAATGAGCAGTTCTTC. Amino acids: CASSAGTGVLNEQFF.

The J gene is TRBJ2-7, the V gene TRBV6-6, with unresolved D. In germline, CDR1 is MNHNY, CDR2 SVGAGI (reference sequence). Trimming took off 2 bases at V and 0 bases at J, with 17 bases between the two ends. This CDR3 is 17 amino acids long. The CDR3 DNA sequence: TGTGCCAGCAGTTACCTTCAGACGGGCGTACGCTCCTACGAGCAGTACTTC. Its protein product is CASSYLQTGVRSYEQYF.

V usage is TRBV24-1 and J usage is TRBJ1-5; maybe TRBD1 (5 bases). Per germline, CDR1 KGHDR and CDR2 SFDVKD. Trimming cost V 0 bases and J 2 bases, with 16 bases left between them. CDR3 size: 18 residues. The CDR3 spells CATSDLSRVRDGNQPQHF. The CDR3 DNA follows: TGTGCCACCAGTGATTTGAGTCGGGTCAGGGACGGCAATCAGCCCCAGCATTTT.

The chain combines TRBV9 with TRBJ2-6; D possibly corresponds to TRBD1 (6 bases). V was pared by 6 bases and J by 0 bases, with 19 bases between. This CDR3 is 18 amino acids long. Per the germline V gene, CDR1 is SGDLS and CDR2 is YYNGEE. CDR3 protein: CASTSFGRGNSGANVLTF. CDR3 DNA sequence: TGTGCCAGCACCTCCTTCGGCAGGGGCAACTCTGGGGCCAACGTCCTGACTTTC.

This clonotype was seen a handful of times. The gene calls are TRBV27 and TRBJ1-2; no reliable D call. V lost 7 bases and J 5 bases, leaving 8 bases between the germline ends. CDR1 MNHEY and CDR2 SMNVEV come from the germline V gene (reference sequence). The CDR3 consists of 11 residues. This chain's CDR3 is CASKSGYGYTF. For the CDR3, the DNA is TGTGCCAGCAAATCTGGGTATGGCTACACCTTC.

The chain joins TRBV20-1 to TRBJ2-4; no clear D gene. The CDR3 sequence is 12 residues long. Between the trimmed V and J ends, which lost 1 base and 6 bases, there was a span of 7 bases. Germline V gene data show CDR1 as DFQATT and CDR2 as SNEGSKA (reference sequence). DNA for the CDR3: TGCAGTGCTAGAGGAAGGCTAAACATTCAGTACTTC. This codes for CSARGRLNIQYF.

This chain joins TRBV9 and TRBJ2-1; a weak D match, TRBD2 (5 bases). The CDR3 consists of 15 residues. V lost 4 bases to trimming and J lost 3 bases, with 14 bases between them. Germline CDR1 and CDR2: SGDLS and YYNGEE. The DNA of the CDR3 is TGTGCCAGCAGCCCGCGGGCGCATCACTACAATGAGCAGTTCTTC. This encodes CASSPRAHHYNEQFF.

This clonotype was seen ten or more times. Here the CDR3 reads CATSASYPTDTQYF. CDR3 nucleotides: TGTGCCACCAGTGCCAGCTATCCCACAGATACGCAGTATTTT. J is TRBJ2-3 and V is TRBV24-1; D gene uncertain. With 5 bases removed from V and 2 bases from J, the gap between germline ends came to 10 bases. The germline V gene has CDR1 KGHDR and CDR2 SFDVKD. The CDR3 is 14 amino acids.

This chain connects TRBV18 to TRBJ1-2, with 7 positions matching TRBD1. The junction had 1 base not matched to a gene; V was cut back by 3 bases and J by 6 bases. The CDR3 runs to 12 residues. Germline CDR1 reads KGHSH; CDR2 reads LQKENI. The CDR3 is CASSPQGDGYTF. For the CDR3, the DNA is TGTGCCAGCTCACCCCAGGGGGATGGCTACACCTTC. Full variable domain (outside the CDR3, taken from reference TRBV18 and TRBJ1-2): NAGVMQNPRHLVRRRGQEARLRCSPMKGHSHVYWYRQLPEEGLKFMVYLQKENIIDESGMPKERFSAEFPKEGPSILRIQQVVRGDSAAYFCASSPQGDGYTFGSGTRLTVV.

J is TRBJ2-1 and V is TRBV20-1; a weak D match, TRBD2 (5 bases). The V gene lost 1 base and the J gene lost 0 bases, with 10 bases spanning the gap. Germline V CDR1 and CDR2: DFQATT, SNEGSKA (reference sequence). The CDR3 is 15 amino acids. CDR3 DNA: TGCAGTGCTAGAGGCGGGCCGAGCTCCTACAATGAGCAGTTCTTC. Translation gives CSARGGPSSYNEQFF.

This sequence joins TRBV6-1 and TRBJ2-4; 7 positions match TRBD1. The V gene end was trimmed by 4 bases and the J gene end by 6 bases; junction bases not matched to a gene: 9. Germline-derived CDR1 and CDR2 are MNHNS and SASEGT. The CDR3 is 15 amino acids. For the CDR3, the DNA is TGTGCCAGCAGTGCAAGAACAGGGGAAGGAAACATTCAGTACTTC. Its protein is CASSARTGEGNIQYF.

This clonotype occurred a few times. The chain combines TRBV7-9 with TRBJ2-3, with 8 bases fitting TRBD1. The CDR3 consists of 16 residues. Looked up from germline, CDR1 is SEHNR and CDR2 is FQNEAQ (reference sequence). V lost 5 bases and J lost 2; bases outside the gene matches: 9. The CDR3 spells CASSGRQGSYTDTQYF. The CDR3 DNA reads TGTGCCAGCAGCGGAAGACAGGGGAGCTACACAGATACGCAGTATTTT. Full variable domain (outside the CDR3, taken from reference TRBV7-9 and TRBJ2-3): DTGVSQNPRHKITKRGQNVTFRCDPISEHNRLYWYRQTLGQGPEFLTYFQNEAQLEKSRLLSDRFSAERPKGSFSTLEIQRTEQGDSAMYLCASSGRQGSYTDTQYFGPGTRLTVL.

This chain links TRBV6-5 with TRBJ2-2; no definite D call. Trimming removed 2 bases from V and 8 bases from J, with 6 bases in between. The CDR3 extends over 12 amino acids. Germline CDR1 MNHEY, CDR2 SVGAGI. CDR3 sequence (DNA): TGTGCCAGCAGTTACCGGAAGGGGGAGCTGTTTTTT. Translating gives CASSYRKGELFF.

CDR3 nucleotide sequence: TGTGCCAGTATAGGGACCGGGGAGCTGTTTTTT. Protein sequence: CASIGTGELFF. The gene calls are TRBV19 and TRBJ2-2; D gene unclear. The V and J ends lost 7 bases and 5 bases respectively, with 5 bases between them. The V gene's germline CDR1 is LNHDA and CDR2 SQIVND (reference sequence). The CDR3 has 11 amino acids. Looking up the rest from reference TRBV19 and TRBJ2-2 gives the full variable domain: DGGITQSPKYLFRKEGQNVTLSCEQNLNHDAMYWYRQDPGQGLRLIYYSQIVNDFQKGDIAEGYSVSREKKESFPLTVTSAQKNPTAFYLCASIGTGELFFGEGSRLTVL.

This clonotype was detected a few times. This chain joins TRBV6-5 and TRBJ2-7; unclear D gene. The V end lost 0 bases, the J end lost 2 bases, and 11 bases lay between the germline ends. This CDR3 region has 15 residues. Germline assignment: CDR1 MNHEY and CDR2 SVGAGI. CDR3 in amino acids: CASSYSRSGAYEQYF. Written as DNA, the CDR3 is TGTGCCAGCAGTTACTCGAGGTCGGGCGCCTACGAGCAGTACTTC.